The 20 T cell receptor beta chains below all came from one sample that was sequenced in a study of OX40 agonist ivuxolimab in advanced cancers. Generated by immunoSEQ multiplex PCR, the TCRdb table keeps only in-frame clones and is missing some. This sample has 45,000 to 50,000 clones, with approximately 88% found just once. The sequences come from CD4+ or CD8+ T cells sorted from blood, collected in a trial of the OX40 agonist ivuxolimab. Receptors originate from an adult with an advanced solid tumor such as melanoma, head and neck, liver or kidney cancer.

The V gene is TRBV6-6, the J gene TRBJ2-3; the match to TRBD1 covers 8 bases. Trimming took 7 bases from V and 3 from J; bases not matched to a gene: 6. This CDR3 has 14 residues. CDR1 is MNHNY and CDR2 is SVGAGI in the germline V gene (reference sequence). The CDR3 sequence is CASTTGQGTDTQYF. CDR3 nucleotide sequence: TGTGCCAGCACCACAGGACAGGGAACAGATACGCAGTATTTT.

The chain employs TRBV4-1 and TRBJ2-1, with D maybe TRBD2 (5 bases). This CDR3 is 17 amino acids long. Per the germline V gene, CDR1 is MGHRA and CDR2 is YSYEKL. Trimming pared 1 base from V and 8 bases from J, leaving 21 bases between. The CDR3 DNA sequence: TGCGCCAGCAGCCAAGTTCACCGGACTCCTCGGACGGATGAGCAGTTCTTC. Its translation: CASSQVHRTPRTDEQFF.

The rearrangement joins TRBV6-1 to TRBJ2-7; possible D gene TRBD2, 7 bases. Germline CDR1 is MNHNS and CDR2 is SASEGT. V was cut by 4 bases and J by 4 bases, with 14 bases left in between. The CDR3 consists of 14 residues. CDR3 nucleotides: TGTGCCAGCAGTGCGTTTGAGGGGGGGTACGAGCAGTACTTC. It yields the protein CASSAFEGGYEQYF.

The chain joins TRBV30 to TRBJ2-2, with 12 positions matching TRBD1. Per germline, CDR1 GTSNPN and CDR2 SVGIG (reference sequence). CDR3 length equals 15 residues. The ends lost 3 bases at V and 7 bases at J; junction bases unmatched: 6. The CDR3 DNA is TGTGCCTGGAGCTCCGGGACAGGGGGCAGCGGGGAGCTGTTTTTT. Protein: CAWSSGTGGSGELFF.

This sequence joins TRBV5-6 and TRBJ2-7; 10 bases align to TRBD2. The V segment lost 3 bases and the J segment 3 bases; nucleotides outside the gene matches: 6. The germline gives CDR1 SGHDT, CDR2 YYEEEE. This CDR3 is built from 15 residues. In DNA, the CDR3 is TGTGCCAGCAGCTATCTAGCGGGGGAATTCTACGAGCAGTACTTC. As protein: CASSYLAGEFYEQYF.

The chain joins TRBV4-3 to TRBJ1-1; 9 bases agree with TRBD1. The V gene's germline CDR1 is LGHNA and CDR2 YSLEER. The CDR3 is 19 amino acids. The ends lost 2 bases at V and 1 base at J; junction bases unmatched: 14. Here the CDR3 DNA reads TGCGCCAGCAGCCAAAAACGGTTGCCCGGGACAGGGCCGAACACTGAAGCTTTCTTT. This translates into CASSQKRLPGTGPNTEAFF.

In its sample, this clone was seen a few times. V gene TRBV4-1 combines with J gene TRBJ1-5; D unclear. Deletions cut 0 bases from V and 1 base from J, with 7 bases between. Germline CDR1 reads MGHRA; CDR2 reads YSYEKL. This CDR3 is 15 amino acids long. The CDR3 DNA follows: TGCGCCAGCAGCCAAGAGCCCCACAGCAATCAGCCCCAGCATTTT. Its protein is CASSQEPHSNQPQHF.

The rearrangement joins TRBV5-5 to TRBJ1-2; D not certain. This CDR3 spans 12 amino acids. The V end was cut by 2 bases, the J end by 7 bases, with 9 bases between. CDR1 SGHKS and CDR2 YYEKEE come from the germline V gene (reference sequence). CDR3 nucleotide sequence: TGTGCCAGCAGCTTAGGAAATGCTGGCTACACCTTC. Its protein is CASSLGNAGYTF.

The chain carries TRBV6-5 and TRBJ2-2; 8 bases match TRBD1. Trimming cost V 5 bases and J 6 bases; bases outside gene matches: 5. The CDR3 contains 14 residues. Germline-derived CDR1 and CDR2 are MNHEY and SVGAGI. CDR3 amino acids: CASSVPGGSGELFF. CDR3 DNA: TGTGCCAGCAGTGTACCAGGGGGCTCCGGGGAGCTGTTTTTT.

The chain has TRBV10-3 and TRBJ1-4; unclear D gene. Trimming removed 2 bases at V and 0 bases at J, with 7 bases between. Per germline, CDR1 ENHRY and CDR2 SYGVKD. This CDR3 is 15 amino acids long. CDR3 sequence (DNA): TGTGCCATCAGTGAGGGCACAGCAACTAATGAAAAACTGTTTTTT. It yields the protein CAISEGTATNEKLFF.

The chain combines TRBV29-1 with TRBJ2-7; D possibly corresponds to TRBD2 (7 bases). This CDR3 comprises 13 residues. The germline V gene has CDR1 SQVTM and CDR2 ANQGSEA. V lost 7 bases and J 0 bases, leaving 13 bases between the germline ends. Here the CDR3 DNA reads TGCAGCGGGGGGGGCGGGAGCTCCTACGAGCAGTACTTC. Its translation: CSGGGGSSYEQYF.

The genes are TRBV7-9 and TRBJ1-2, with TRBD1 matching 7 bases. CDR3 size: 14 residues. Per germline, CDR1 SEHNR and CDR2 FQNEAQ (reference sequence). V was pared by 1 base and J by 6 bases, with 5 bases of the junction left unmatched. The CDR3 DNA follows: TGTGCCAGCAGCTTAGTAAGGGACAGTAATGGCTACACCTTC. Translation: CASSLVRDSNGYTF.

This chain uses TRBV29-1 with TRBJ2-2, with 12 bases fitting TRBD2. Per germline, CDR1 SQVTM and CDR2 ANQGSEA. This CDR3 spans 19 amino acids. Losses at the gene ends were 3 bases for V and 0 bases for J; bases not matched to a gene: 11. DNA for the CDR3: TGCAGCGTTGAGGGCGGCACTAGCGGGAGGTCTTCGAACACCGGGGAGCTGTTTTTT. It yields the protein CSVEGGTSGRSSNTGELFF.

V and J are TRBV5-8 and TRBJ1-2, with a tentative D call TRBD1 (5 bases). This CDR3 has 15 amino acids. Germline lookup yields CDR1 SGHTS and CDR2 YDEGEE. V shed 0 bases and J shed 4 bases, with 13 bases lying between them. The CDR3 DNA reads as TGTGCCAGCAGCTTGGGGGTCGGCAGGGTCTATGGCTACACCTTC. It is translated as CASSLGVGRVYGYTF.

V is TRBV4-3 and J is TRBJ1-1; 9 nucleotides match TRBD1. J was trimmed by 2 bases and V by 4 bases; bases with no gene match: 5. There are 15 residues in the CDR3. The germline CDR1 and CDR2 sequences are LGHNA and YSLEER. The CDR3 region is CASSRGTGKNTEAFF. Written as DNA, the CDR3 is TGCGCCAGCAGCCGGGGGACAGGGAAAAACACTGAAGCTTTCTTT.

CDR3 sequence reads: CASSLAKGRSYTF. The CDR3 DNA reads as TGTGCCAGCAGCTTAGCGAAGGGACGGAGCTACACCTTC. V usage is TRBV7-8 and J usage is TRBJ1-2; the D gene is possibly TRBD1 (5 bases). The CDR3 contains 13 residues. V lost 0 bases to trimming and J lost 9 bases, with 11 bases between them. CDR1 is SGHVS, CDR2 FQNEAQ, per germline.

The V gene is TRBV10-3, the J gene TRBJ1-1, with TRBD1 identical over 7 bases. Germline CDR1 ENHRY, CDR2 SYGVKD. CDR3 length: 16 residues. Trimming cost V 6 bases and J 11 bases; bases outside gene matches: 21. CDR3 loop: CAISERRRQGHPSAFF. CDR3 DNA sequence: TGTGCCATCAGCGAACGACGACGACAGGGCCATCCAAGCGCTTTCTTT.

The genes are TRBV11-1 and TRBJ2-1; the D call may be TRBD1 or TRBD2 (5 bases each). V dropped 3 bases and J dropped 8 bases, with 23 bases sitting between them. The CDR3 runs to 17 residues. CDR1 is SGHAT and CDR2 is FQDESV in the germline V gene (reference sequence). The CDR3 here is CASSFRTGTAASDEQFF. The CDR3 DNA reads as TGTGCCAGCAGCTTTCGTACCGGGACGGCAGCTTCGGATGAGCAGTTCTTC.

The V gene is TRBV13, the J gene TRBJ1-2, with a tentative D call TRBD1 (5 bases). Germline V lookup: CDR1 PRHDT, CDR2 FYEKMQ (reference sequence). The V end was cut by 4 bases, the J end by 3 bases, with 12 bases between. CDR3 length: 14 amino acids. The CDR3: CASSSGRSDYGYTF. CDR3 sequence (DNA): TGTGCCAGCAGCTCGGGACGGAGTGACTATGGCTACACCTTC. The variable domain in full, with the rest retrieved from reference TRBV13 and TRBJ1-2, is AAGVIQSPRHLIKEKRETATLKCYPIPRHDTVYWYQQGPGQDPQFLISFYEKMQSDKGSIPDRFSAQQFSDYHSELNMSSLELGDSALYFCASSSGRSDYGYTFGSGTRLTVV.

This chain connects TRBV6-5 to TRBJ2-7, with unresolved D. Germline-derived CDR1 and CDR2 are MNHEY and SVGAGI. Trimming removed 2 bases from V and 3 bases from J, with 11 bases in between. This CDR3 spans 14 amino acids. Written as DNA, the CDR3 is TGTGCCAGCAGTTACGTCCGGACCGTCTACGAGCAGTACTTC. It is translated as CASSYVRTVYEQYF.